The rows below give T cell receptor beta chains drawn from one sample of a study of identical twins. TCRdb re-derived calls from the 5' RACE reads in MiXCR, one entry per CDR3 protein. The repertoire has about 520,000 distinct CDR3 sequences, 20% to 25% of them found once; the top ten carry 0.91%. The same sample was also used in a study of T cells expressing NK-cell markers.

Sequencing was done on a sample of CD4+ T cells sorted from blood. The receptors shown here come from a young woman in good health. The CDR3 runs from the conserved cysteine through the conserved F or W. A D gene is named only where the DNA matches it firmly. Clone size, where shown, is once, few, many, or a class for clones that have expanded.

clone size: .
J gene: TRBJ2-7
V gene: TRBV27
D gene: .
CDR3 protein: CASSRWDGSYEQYF
CDR3 DNA: TGTGCCTCAAGCAGGTGGGACGGCTCCTACGAGCAGTACTTC

clone size: few
J gene: TRBJ1-5
V gene: TRBV6-5
D gene: .
CDR3 protein: CASSLGGGFQPQHF
CDR3 DNA: TGTGCCAGCAGTTTAGGGGGTGGGTTTCAGCCCCAGCATTTT

clone size: .
J gene: TRBJ1-1
V gene: TRBV20-1
D gene: .
CDR3 protein: CSAQTHNTEAFF
CDR3 DNA: TGCAGTGCCCAGACCCATAACACTGAAGCTTTCTTT

clone size: .
J gene: TRBJ2-7
V gene: TRBV7-2
D gene: .
CDR3 protein: CASSLRNSAFYEQYF
CDR3 DNA: TGTGCCAGCAGCCTCCGGAATAGCGCTTTCTACGAGCAGTACTTC

clone size: .
J gene: TRBJ1-1
V gene: TRBV20-1
D gene: .
CDR3 protein: CSARDRTLNTEAFF
CDR3 DNA: TGCAGTGCTAGGGACAGAACTTTGAACACTGAAGCTTTCTTT

clone size: .
J gene: TRBJ2-5
V gene: TRBV20-1
D gene: .
CDR3 protein: CSAVFSPPGDQYF
CDR3 DNA: TGCAGTGCTGTCTTCTCCCCGCCCGGAGACCAGTACTTC

clone size: few
J gene: TRBJ2-1
V gene: TRBV6-6
D gene: .
CDR3 protein: CASSGLAINEQFF
CDR3 DNA: TGTGCCAGCAGTGGACTGGCAATCAATGAGCAGTTCTTC

clone size: .
J gene: TRBJ2-7
V gene: TRBV15
D gene: .
CDR3 protein: CATSRVDLFYEQYF
CDR3 DNA: TGTGCCACCAGCAGAGTTGACTTGTTCTACGAGCAGTACTTC

clone size: .
J gene: TRBJ1-2
V gene: TRBV19
D gene: TRBD1
CDR3 protein: CASSPFYRGGGYTF
CDR3 DNA: TGTGCCAGTAGTCCCTTCTACAGGGGAGGTGGCTACACCTTC

clone size: .
J gene: TRBJ2-5
V gene: TRBV12-3/TRBV12-4
D gene: .
CDR3 protein: CASRGGGMRGSKETQYF
CDR3 DNA: TGTGCCAGCAGGGGCGGGGGCATGCGGGGGAGCAAAGAGACCCAGTACTTC

clone size: .
J gene: TRBJ2-4
V gene: TRBV12-3/TRBV12-4
D gene: .
CDR3 protein: CASSLQGYIQYF
CDR3 DNA: TGTGCCAGCAGTTTACAGGGGTACATTCAGTACTTC

clone size: .
J gene: TRBJ1-2
V gene: TRBV27
D gene: .
CDR3 protein: CASSQQGNGYTF
CDR3 DNA: TGTGCCAGCAGTCAGCAGGGGAATGGCTACACCTTC

clone size: few
J gene: TRBJ1-1
V gene: TRBV5-6
D gene: .
CDR3 protein: CASSLTAWRSMNTEAFF
CDR3 DNA: TGTGCCAGCAGCTTGACGGCTTGGCGCTCCATGAACACTGAAGCTTTCTTT

clone size: .
J gene: TRBJ2-5
V gene: TRBV23-1
D gene: .
CDR3 protein: CASSMPRTVPYQETQYF
CDR3 DNA: TGCGCCAGCAGTATGCCGCGGACAGTTCCGTACCAAGAGACCCAGTACTTC

clone size: .
J gene: TRBJ2-1
V gene: TRBV20-1
D gene: .
CDR3 protein: CSARGGGFSYNEQFF
CDR3 DNA: TGCAGTGCTAGAGGTGGGGGCTTCTCCTACAATGAGCAGTTCTTC